This note documents a single T cell receptor beta chain sequence. The data belong to a study of technical replicates of blood from a few donors. Assay: immunoSEQ multiplex PCR; the TCRdb copy retains only in-frame clones and omits some. This table holds more than 65,000 clones, 96% found once. With V trimmed by 4 bases and J by 4 bases, 5 bases remained unmatched. The CDR3 runs 15 residues. Germline V gene lookup returns CDR1 LNHDA and CDR2 SQIVND (reference sequence). The sequenced sample was T cells isolated from PBMCs. This TCR was recovered from a human donor in good health. The gene calls are TRBV19 and TRBJ2-2; TRBD1 matches 8 bases. The CDR3 DNA sequence: TGTGCCAGTAGTACCCACAGGGGGGCCACCGGGGAGCTGTTTTTT. Its translation is CASSTHRGATGELFF.